This TCR beta chain emerged from a study of vaccination effects on CD4 cells after COVID-19 (dated by TCRdb to the early 2020s). About the investigation overall: Each participant received two doses of an mRNA SARS-CoV-2 vaccine, either BNT162b2 or mRNA-1273. The full study included over 8 COVID-19 convalescent patients and several SARS-CoV-2-naive healthy vaccine recipients. Cultures from other donors in the study were sequenced with the Oncomine TCR Beta short-read assay on an Illumina iSeq 100. In both COVID-19 convalescent patients and infection-naive vaccine recipients, the study compared SARS-CoV-2 spike-specific CD4+ TCR repertoires from before mRNA vaccination with those from after it.

Receptor amplification or capture employed the immunoSEQ multiplex PCR assay. DNA from the cultured, isolated CD4+ T cells was subjected to TCR beta CDR3 sequencing. The original methods were these. Non-productive TCR sequences were discarded, and reads were trimmed to the CDR3 region, with only CDR3s of 7 or more amino acids retained. The MANAFEST web app was used to pick out antigen-specific clonotypes by comparing their expansion in peptide wells with that in reference cultures. Positive clones required FDR<0.05 expansion versus reference and all other wells, odds ratio above 5, and frequency above 0.1% in two replicate wells. Clonotypes significantly expanded in SARS-CoV-2 spike wells and in at least one common cold coronavirus spike condition were defined as cross-reactive. CDR3 similarity was assessed by Levenshtein distance using the stringdist R package, and unrooted trees were constructed with ape in R 3.6.1. TCRdb stores this immuneACCESS table with in-frame sequences only. Part of the clones is absent; in the studies checked, under half of the shortfall reflects unresolved V genes, and no reason is known for the rest. D and trimming were read from the DNA, whereas the V and J calls and clone size are those reported in that table. This sample has about 22,000 clones in its table, and 73% of those were observed once. The ten largest account for approximately 12% of the sample.

Beyond this particular receptor, the publication reports: In healthy vaccine recipients, vaccine-induced clones were almost all SARS-CoV-2 mono-reactive, with only 1 of 255 being cross-reactive with common cold coronaviruses. The study was limited by a small number of convalescent patients and lacked early post-infection timepoints. Both infection-induced and vaccine-induced clones contracted markedly at late post-vaccination timepoints, which is consistent with waning T cell responses.

This clone was seen a few times. The target of this receptor is not known. Nothing much larger sits one base from this clone, and base qualities are not available. In the ViraFEST assay, PBMC were stimulated with viral peptide pools, and antigen-specific CD4+ T cell clonotypes were then identified by expansion using TCR sequencing. After roughly 11 days of culture, CD4+ T cells were isolated with the EasySep CD4+ T cell isolation kit. None of the healthy vaccine recipients had a prior SARS-CoV-2 infection, which was confirmed by nucleocapsid antibody tests that came back negative both before and after vaccination. Each well held fewer than 2.5 million PBMC cultured in IMDM containing about 5.5% human AB serum, around 9.3 IU/ml IL-2 and gentamicin, along with about 9.3 ug/ml peptides. On days 3 and 7, half of the culture medium was replaced with fresh IL-2-containing medium. Unless noted otherwise, every peptide stimulation condition was cultured in triplicate wells. PBMC were separated from whole blood using Ficoll-Paque Plus gradient centrifugation and were then either cryopreserved at -140C or used fresh. The overlapping peptide pools covered the spike proteins of SARS-CoV-2 and of the common cold coronaviruses HCoV-NL63, HCoV-OC43 and HCoV-229E. Genomic DNA was extracted from cultured CD4+ T cells with the QIAamp micro DNA kit.

Unmatched junction bases come to 16, with V trimmed by 3 bases and J by 8 bases. Including the terminal cysteine and phenylalanine, the CDR3 comprises 18 residues. Only CDR3 DNA remains: 54 bases, in frame from the first base. From a lookup of the germline V gene, CDR1 and CDR2 are KGHDR and SFDVKD. The sequence links TRBV24-1 to TRBJ2-1; a stretch of 9 junction bases matches TRBD1. This TCR was recovered from a human donor who received a COVID-19 vaccine. Sequencing used CD4+ T cells from PBMCs cultured with HCoV-229E spike peptides, obtained before COVID-19 vaccination. The cell subset or site label, as the study defines it: HCoV-229E spike overlapping peptide pool stimulation. The CDR3 amino acid sequence is: CATSDTTGTGYPYDEQFF. Here is the DNA: TGTGCCACCAGTGATACCACCGGGACAGGGTATCCGTATGATGAGCAGTTCTTC.